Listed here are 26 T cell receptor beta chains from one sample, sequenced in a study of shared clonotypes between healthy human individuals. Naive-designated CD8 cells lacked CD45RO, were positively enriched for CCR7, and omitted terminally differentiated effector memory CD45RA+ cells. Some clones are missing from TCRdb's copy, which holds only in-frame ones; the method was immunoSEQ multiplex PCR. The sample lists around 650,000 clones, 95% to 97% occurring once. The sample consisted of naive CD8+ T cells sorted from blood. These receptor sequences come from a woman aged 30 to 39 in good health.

CDR3 in DNA: TGCGCCAGCAGCTTGGCCGGACAGGCTAACAATGAGCAGTTCTTC. It codes for CASSLAGQANNEQFF. This sequence joins TRBV5-1 and TRBJ2-1; 7 nucleotides line up with TRBD1. V shed 0 bases, J shed 5 bases, and the junction held 5 bases outside the gene matches. The CDR3 is 15 amino acids. Germline V gene data show CDR1 as SGHRS and CDR2 as YFSETQ.

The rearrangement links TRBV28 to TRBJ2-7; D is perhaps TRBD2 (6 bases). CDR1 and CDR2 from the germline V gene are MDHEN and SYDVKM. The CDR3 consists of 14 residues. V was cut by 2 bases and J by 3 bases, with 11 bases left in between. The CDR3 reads CASSLLARFYEQYF. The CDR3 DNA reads TGTGCCAGCAGTTTACTAGCGAGATTCTACGAGCAGTACTTC.

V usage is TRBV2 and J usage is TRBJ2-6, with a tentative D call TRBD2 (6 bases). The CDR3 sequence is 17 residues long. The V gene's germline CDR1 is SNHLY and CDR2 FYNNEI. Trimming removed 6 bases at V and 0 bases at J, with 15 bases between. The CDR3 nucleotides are TGTGCCAGCAGCAATCCTACCGGGGGCTCTGGGGCCAACGTCCTGACTTTC. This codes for CASSNPTGGSGANVLTF.

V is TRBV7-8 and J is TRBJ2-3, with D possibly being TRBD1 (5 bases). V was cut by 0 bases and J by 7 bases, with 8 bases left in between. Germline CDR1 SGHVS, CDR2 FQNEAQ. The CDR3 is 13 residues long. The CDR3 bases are TGTGCCAGCAGCTTAGCGGCAGGGAATACGCAGTATTTT. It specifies CASSLAAGNTQYF.

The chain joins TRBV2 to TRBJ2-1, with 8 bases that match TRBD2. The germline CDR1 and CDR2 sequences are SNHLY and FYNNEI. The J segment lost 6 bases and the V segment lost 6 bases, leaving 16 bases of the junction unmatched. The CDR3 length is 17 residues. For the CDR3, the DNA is TGTGCCAGCAGCACCTTCCCTCTAGCGGGCTACCCCAATGAGCAGTTCTTC. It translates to CASSTFPLAGYPNEQFF.

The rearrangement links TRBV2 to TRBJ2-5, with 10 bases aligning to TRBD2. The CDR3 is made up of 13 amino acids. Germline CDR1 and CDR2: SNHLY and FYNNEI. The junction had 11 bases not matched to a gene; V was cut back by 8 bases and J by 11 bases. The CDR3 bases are TGTGCCAGCCTACTAGCGGGAACAAGGGAGCAGTACTTC. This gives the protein CASLLAGTREQYF. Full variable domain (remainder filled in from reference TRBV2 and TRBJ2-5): EPEVTQTPSHQVTQMGQEVILRCVPISNHLYFYWYRQILGQKVEFLVSFYNNEISEKSEIFDDQFSVERPDGSNFTLKIRSTKLEDSAMYFCASLLAGTREQYFGPGTRLLVL.

The CDR3 reads CASSQVVGHPRGEAFF. The CDR3 DNA follows: TGCGCCAGCAGCCAAGTAGTAGGGCACCCAAGGGGTGAAGCTTTCTTT. V and J are TRBV4-1 and TRBJ1-1, with a weak D call TRBD1 (5 bases). CDR1 MGHRA and CDR2 YSYEKL come from the germline V gene. The CDR3 covers 16 residues. V lost 1 base and J lost 7, with 19 bases in between.

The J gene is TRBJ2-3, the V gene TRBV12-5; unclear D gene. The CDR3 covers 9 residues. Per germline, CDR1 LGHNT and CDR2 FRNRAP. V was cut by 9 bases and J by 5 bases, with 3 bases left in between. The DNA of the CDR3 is TGTGCTAGGGGAGATACGCAGTATTTT. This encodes CARGDTQYF. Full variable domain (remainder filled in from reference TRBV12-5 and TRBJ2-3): DARVTQTPRHKVTEMGQEVTMRCQPILGHNTVFWYRQTMMQGLELLAYFRNRAPLDDSGMPKDRFSAEMPDATLATLKIQPSEPRDSAVYFCARGDTQYFGPGTRLTVL.

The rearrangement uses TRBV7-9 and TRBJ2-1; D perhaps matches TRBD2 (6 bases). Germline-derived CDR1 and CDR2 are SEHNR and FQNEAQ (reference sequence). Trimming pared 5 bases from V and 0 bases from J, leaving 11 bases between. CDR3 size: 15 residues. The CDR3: CASSGLADSYNEQFF. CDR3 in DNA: TGTGCCAGCAGCGGATTAGCGGACTCCTACAATGAGCAGTTCTTC.

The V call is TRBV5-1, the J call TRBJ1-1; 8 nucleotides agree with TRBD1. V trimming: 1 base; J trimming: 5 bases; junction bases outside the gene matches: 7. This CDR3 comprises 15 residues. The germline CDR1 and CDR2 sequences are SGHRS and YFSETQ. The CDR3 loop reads CASSLYQGARTEAFF. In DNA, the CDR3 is TGCGCCAGCAGCTTGTATCAGGGGGCCAGGACTGAAGCTTTCTTT.

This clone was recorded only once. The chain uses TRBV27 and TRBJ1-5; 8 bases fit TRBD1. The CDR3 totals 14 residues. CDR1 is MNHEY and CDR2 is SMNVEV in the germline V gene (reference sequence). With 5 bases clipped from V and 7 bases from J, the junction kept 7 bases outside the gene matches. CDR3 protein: CASSTQGVRQPQHF. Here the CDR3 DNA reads TGTGCCAGCAGTACACAGGGGGTTAGGCAGCCCCAGCATTTT.

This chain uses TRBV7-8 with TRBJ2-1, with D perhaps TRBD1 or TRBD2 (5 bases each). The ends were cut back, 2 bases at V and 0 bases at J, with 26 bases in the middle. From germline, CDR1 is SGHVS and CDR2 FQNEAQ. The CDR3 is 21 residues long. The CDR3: CASSLFGTSGVFRSSYNEQFF. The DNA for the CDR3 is TGTGCCAGCAGCTTATTCGGGACGAGCGGTGTATTTCGGAGCTCCTACAATGAGCAGTTCTTC.

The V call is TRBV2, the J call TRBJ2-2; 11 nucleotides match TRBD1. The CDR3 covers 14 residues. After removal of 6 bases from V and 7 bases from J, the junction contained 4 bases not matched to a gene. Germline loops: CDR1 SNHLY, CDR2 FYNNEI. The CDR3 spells CASSGQGAIGELFF. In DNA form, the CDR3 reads TGTGCCAGCAGCGGACAGGGGGCCATCGGGGAGCTGTTTTTT.

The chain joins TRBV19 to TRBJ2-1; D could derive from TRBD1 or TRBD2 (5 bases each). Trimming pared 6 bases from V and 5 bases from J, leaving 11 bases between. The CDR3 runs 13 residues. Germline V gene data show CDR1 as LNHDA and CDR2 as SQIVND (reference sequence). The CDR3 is CASSWDGDNEQFF. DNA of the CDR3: TGTGCCAGTAGCTGGGACGGTGACAATGAGCAGTTCTTC.

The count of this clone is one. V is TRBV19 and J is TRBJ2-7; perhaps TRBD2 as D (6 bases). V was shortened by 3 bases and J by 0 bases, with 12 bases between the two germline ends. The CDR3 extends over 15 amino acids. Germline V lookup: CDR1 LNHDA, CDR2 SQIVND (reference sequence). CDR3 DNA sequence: TGTGCCAGTAGTATGAGGGCTAGCGCCTCCTACGAGCAGTACTTC. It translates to CASSMRASASYEQYF.

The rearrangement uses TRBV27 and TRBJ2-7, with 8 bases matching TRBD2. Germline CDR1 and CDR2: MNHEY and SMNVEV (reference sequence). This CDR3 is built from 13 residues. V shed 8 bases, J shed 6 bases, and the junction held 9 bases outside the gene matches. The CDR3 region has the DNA TGTGCCAGCGGAGTTCGGGCGGGAGGCGAGCAGTACTTC. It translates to CASGVRAGGEQYF.

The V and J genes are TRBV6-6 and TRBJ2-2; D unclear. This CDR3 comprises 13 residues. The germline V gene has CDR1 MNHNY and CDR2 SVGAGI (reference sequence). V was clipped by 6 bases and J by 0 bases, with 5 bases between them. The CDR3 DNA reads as TGTGCCAGCAGCGCCACGAACACCGGGGAGCTGTTTTTT. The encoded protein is CASSATNTGELFF.

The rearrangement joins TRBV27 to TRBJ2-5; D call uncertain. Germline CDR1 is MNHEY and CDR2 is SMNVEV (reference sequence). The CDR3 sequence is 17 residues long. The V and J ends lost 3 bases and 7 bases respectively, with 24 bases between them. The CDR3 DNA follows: TGTGCCAGCAGTTTCGCCCCGGCCGGGCCAACCCTAGGGACCCAGTACTTC. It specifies CASSFAPAGPTLGTQYF.

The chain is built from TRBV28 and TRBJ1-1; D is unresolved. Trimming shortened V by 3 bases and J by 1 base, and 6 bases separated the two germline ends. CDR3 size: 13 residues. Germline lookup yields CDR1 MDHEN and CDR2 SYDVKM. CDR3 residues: CASSFPKNTEAFF. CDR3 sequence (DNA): TGTGCCAGCAGTTTTCCGAAGAACACTGAAGCTTTCTTT.

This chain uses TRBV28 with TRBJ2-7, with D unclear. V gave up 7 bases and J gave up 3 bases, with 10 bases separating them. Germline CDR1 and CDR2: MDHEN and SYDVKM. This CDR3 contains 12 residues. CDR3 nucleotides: TGTGCCAGCAAAAAGGGCGGCTACGAGCAGTACTTC. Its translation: CASKKGGYEQYF.

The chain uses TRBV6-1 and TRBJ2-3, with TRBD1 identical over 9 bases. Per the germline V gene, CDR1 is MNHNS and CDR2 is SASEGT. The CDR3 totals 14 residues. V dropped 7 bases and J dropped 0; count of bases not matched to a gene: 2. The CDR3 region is CASKDRGSTDTQYF. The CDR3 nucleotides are TGTGCCAGCAAAGACAGGGGGAGCACAGATACGCAGTATTTT.

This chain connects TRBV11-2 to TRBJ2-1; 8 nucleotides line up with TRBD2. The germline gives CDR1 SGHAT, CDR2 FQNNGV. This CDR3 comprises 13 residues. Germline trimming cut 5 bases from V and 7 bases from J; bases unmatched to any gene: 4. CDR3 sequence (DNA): TGTGCCAGCAGCCCGACTAGCGTGAATGAGCAGTTCTTC. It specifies CASSPTSVNEQFF. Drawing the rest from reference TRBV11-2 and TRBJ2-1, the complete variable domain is EAGVAQSPRYKIIEKRQSVAFWCNPISGHATLYWYQQILGQGPKLLIQFQNNGVVDDSQLPKDRFSAERLKGVDSTLKIQPAKLEDSAVYLCASSPTSVNEQFFGPGTRLTVL.

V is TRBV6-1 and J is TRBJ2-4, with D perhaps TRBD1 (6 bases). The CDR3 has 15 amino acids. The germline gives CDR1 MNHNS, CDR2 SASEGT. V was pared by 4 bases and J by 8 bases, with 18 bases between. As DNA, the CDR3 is TGTGCCAGCAGTGCGCGGACAGCCCCCGGGGACATTCAGTACTTC. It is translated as CASSARTAPGDIQYF.

This CDR3 is CASRSDYNEQFF. The CDR3, as DNA: TGTGCCAGCAGGTCCGACTACAATGAGCAGTTCTTC. This sequence joins TRBV6-1 and TRBJ2-1; D uncertain. Trimming took 6 bases from V and 3 from J, leaving 6 bases between them. The CDR3 runs 12 residues. CDR1 MNHNS and CDR2 SASEGT come from the germline V gene.

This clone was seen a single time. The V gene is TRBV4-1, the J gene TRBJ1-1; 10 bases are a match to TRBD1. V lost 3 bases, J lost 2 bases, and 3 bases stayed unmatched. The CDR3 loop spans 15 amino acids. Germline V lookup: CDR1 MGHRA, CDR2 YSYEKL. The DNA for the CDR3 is TGCGCCAGCAGCCACCGACAGGGGGCTAACACTGAAGCTTTCTTT. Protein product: CASSHRQGANTEAFF.

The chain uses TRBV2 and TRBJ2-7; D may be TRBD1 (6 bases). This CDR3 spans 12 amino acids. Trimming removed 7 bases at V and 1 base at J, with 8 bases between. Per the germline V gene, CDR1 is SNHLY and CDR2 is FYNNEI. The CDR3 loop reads CASMGTSYEQYF. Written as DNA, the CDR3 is TGTGCCAGCATGGGGACATCCTACGAGCAGTACTTC.